This TCR beta chain originates from a study of PD-L1 blockade in urothelial cancer. For the study at large: Dosed intravenously at 1,200 mg every 3 weeks, atezolizumab was initiated by patients around 2014.

Profiling relied on immunoSEQ multiplex PCR, and the TCRdb table lists in-frame clones only, not all of them. The sample gives approximately 80,000 clones, 82% of which show up once; approximately 9.5% is in the top ten. The germline gives CDR1 LNHDA, CDR2 SQIVND (reference sequence). V was shortened by 1 base and J by 4 bases, with 8 bases between the two germline ends. The length of the CDR3 is 13 residues. The sequences come from PBMCs, collected around atezolizumab (anti-PD-L1) treatment. The chain couples TRBV19 to TRBJ2-7, with D maybe TRBD1 (6 bases). This receptor was taken from a man aged 70 or older with urothelial cancer. The CDR3 protein is CASSIGGHYEQYF. As DNA, the CDR3 is TGTGCCAGTAGTATAGGGGGGCATTACGAGCAGTACTTC.